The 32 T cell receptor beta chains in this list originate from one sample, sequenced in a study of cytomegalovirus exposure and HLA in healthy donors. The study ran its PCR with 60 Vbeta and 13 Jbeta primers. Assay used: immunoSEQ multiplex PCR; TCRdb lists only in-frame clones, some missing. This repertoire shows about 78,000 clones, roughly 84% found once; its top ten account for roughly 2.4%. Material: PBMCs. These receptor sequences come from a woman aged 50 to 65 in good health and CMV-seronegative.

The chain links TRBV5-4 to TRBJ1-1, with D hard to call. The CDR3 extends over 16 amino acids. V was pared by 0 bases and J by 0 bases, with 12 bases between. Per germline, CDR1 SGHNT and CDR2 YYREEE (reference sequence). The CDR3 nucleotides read TGTGCCAGCAGCTTGGATGGATCGGGTATGAACACTGAAGCTTTCTTT. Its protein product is CASSLDGSGMNTEAFF.

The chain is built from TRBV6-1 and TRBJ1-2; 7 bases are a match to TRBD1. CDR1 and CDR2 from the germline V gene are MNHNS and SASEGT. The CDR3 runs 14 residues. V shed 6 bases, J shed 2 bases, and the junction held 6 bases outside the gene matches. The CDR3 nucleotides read TGTGCCAGCAGGGGGGACAGACCAAACTATGGCTACACCTTC. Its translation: CASRGDRPNYGYTF.

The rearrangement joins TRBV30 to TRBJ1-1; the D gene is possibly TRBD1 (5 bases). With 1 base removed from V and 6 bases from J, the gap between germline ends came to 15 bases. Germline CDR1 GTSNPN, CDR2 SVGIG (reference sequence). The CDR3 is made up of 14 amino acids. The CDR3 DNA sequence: TGTGCCTGGAGTGACCGGGGGAGGTGGGCTGAAGCTTTCTTT. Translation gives CAWSDRGRWAEAFF.

CDR3 nucleotides: TGTGCCAGCAGCTCGTCAGGTCGAGGAGGCGGTTACAATGAGCAGTTCTTC. Its protein is CASSSSGRGGGYNEQFF. The genes are TRBV7-8 and TRBJ2-1; TRBD2 might be the D (5 bases). The CDR3 spans 17 residues. V lost 4 bases and J 4 bases, leaving 20 bases between the germline ends. The germline CDR1 and CDR2 sequences are SGHVS and FQNEAQ.

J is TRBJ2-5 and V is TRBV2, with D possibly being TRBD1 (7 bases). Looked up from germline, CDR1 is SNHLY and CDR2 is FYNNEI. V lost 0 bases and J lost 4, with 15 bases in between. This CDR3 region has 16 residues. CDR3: CASSEAEGRGRETQYF. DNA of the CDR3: TGTGCCAGCAGTGAAGCGGAGGGCAGGGGGAGAGAGACCCAGTACTTC. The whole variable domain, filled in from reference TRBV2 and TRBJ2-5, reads EPEVTQTPSHQVTQMGQEVILRCVPISNHLYFYWYRQILGQKVEFLVSFYNNEISEKSEIFDDQFSVERPDGSNFTLKIRSTKLEDSAMYFCASSEAEGRGRETQYFGPGTRLLVL.

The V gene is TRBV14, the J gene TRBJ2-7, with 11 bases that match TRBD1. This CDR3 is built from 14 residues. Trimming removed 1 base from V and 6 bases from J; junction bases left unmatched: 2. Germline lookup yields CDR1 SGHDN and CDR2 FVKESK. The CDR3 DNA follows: TGTGCCAGCAGCCAAGTCGGGACAGGGGGCGAGCAGTACGTC. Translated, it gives CASSQVGTGGEQYV.

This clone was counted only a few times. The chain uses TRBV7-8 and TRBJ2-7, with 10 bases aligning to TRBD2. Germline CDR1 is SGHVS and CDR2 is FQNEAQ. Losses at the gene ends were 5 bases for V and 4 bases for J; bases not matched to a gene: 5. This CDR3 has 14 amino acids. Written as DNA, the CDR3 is TGTGCCAGCAGCCTGACTAGCGGGTCTTACGAGCAGTACTTC. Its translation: CASSLTSGSYEQYF.

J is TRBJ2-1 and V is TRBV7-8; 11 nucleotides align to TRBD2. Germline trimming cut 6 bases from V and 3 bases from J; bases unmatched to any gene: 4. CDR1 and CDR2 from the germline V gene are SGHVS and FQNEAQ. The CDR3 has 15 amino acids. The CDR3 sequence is CASRALAGGYNEQFF. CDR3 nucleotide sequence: TGTGCCAGCAGGGCGCTAGCGGGGGGCTACAATGAGCAGTTCTTC.

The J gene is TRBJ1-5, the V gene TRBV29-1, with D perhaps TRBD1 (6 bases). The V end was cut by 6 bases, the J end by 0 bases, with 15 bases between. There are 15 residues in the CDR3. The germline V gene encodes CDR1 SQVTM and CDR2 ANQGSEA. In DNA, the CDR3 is TGCAGCGTCCCGAAGGGGGGGGTTAGCAATCAGCCCCAGCATTTT. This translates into CSVPKGGVSNQPQHF.

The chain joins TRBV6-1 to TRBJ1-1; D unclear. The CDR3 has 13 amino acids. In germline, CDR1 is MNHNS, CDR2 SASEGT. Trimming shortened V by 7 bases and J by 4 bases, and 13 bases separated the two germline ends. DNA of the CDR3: TGTGCCAGCAACCGCCCGGGGAGCACTGAAGCTTTCTTT. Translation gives CASNRPGSTEAFF.

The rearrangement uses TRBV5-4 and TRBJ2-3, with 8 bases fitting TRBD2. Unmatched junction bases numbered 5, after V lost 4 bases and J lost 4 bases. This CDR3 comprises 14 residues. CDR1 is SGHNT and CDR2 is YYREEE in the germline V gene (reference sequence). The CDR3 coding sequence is TGTGCCAGCAGCCCCACTAGCGGAGCAGATACGCAGTATTTT. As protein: CASSPTSGADTQYF.

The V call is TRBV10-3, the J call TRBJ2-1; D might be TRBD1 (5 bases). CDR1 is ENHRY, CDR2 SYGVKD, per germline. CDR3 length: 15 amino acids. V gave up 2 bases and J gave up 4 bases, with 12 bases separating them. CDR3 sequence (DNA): TGTGCCATCAGTGAGGGGGCACCTCCGTACAATGAGCAGTTCTTC. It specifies CAISEGAPPYNEQFF.

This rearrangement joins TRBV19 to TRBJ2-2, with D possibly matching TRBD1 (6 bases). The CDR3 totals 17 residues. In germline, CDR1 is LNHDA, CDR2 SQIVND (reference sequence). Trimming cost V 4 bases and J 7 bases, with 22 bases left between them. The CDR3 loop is CASSTKSGGRDGGELFF. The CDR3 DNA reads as TGTGCCAGTAGTACGAAATCTGGGGGCAGGGATGGCGGGGAGCTGTTTTTT.

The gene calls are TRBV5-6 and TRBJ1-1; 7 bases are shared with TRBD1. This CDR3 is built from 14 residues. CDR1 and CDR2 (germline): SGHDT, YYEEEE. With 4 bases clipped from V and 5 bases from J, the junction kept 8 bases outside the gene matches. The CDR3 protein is CASSKGQAETEAFF. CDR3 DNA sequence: TGTGCCAGCAGCAAAGGACAGGCGGAGACTGAAGCTTTCTTT. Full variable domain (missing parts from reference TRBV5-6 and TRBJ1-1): DAGVTQSPTHLIKTRGQQVTLRCSPKSGHDTVSWYQQALGQGPQFIFQYYEEEERQRGNFPDRFSGHQFPNYSSELNVNALLLGDSALYLCASSKGQAETEAFFGQGTRLTVV.

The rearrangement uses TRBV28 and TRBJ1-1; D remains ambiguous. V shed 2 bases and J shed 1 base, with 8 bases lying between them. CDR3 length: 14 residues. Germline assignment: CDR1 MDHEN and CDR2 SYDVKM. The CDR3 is CASSLNRGNTEAFF. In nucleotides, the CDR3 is TGTGCCAGCAGTTTAAATCGAGGGAACACTGAAGCTTTCTTT.

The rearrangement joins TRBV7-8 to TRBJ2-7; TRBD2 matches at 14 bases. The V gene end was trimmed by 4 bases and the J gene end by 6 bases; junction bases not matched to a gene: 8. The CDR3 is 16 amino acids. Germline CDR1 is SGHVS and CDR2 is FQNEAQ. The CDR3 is CASSSGTSGRMGEQYF. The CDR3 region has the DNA TGTGCCAGCAGCTCGGGGACTAGCGGGAGAATGGGCGAGCAGTACTTC. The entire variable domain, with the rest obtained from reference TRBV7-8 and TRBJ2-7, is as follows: GAGVSQSPRYKVAKRGQDVALRCDPISGHVSLFWYQQALGQGPEFLTYFQNEAQLDKSGLPSDRFFAERPEGSVSTLKIQRTQQEDSAVYLCASSSGTSGRMGEQYFGPGTRLTVT.

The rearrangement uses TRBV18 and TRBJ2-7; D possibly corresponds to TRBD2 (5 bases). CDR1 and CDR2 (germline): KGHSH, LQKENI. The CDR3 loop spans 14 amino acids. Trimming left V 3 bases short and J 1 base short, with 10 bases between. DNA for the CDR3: TGTGCCAGCTCACCGGGTCTAGCTTCCTACGAGCAGTACTTC. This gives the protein CASSPGLASYEQYF.

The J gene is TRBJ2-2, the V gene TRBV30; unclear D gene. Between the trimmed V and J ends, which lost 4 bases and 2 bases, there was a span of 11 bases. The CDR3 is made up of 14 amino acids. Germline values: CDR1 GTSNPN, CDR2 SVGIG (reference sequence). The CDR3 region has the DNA TGTGCCTGGAACGTCGCCCTAAACACCGGGGAGCTGTTTTTT. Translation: CAWNVALNTGELFF. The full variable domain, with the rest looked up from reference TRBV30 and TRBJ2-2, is SQTIHQWPATLVQPVGSPLSLECTVEGTSNPNLYWYRQAAGRGLQLLFYSVGIGQISSEVPQNLSASRPQDRQFILSSKKLLLSDSGFYLCAWNVALNTGELFFGEGSRLTVL.

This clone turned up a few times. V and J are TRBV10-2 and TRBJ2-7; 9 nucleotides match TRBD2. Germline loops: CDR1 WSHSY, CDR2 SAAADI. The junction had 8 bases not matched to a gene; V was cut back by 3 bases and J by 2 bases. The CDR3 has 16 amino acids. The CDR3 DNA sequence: TGCGCCAGCAGTGATAGGATGGCGGGAGGGACCTACGAGCAGTACTTC. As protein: CASSDRMAGGTYEQYF.

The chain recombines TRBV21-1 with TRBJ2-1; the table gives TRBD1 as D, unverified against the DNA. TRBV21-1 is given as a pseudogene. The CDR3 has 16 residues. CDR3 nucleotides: TGTGCCAGCAGCTTCGTCGACAGGCTGCGTCCTAATGAGCAGTTCTTC. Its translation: CASSFVDRLRPNEQFF.

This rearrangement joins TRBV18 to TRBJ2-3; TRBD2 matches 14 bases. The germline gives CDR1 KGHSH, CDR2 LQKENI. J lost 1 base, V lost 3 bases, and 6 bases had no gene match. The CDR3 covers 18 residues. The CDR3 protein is CASSPGLAGAAGTDTQYF. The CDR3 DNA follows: TGTGCCAGCTCACCGGGACTAGCGGGAGCGGCTGGCACAGATACGCAGTATTTT.

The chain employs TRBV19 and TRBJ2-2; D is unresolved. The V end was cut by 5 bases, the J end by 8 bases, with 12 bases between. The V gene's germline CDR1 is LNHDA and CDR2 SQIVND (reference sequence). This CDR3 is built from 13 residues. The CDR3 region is CASSAVGVGELFF. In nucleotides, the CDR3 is TGTGCCAGTAGTGCTGTAGGAGTAGGGGAGCTGTTTTTT.

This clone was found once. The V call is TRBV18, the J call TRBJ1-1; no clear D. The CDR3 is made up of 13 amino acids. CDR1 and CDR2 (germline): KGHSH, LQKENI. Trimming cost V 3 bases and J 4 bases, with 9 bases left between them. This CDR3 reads CASSPVWSTEAFF. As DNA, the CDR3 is TGTGCCAGCTCACCCGTCTGGAGCACTGAAGCTTTCTTT.

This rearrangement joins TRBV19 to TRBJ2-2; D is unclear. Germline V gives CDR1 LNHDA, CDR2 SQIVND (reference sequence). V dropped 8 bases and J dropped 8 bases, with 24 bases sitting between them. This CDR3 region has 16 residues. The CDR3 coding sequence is TGTGCCAGTGATACCGGCTCGTGGCCCCCCGGGGGGGAGCTGTTTTTT. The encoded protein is CASDTGSWPPGGELFF.

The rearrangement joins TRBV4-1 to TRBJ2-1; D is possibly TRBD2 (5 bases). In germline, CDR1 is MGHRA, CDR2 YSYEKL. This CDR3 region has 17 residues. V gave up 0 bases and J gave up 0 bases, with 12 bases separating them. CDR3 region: CASSQEVARSSYNEQFF. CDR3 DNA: TGCGCCAGCAGCCAAGAGGTAGCGAGAAGCTCCTACAATGAGCAGTTCTTC.

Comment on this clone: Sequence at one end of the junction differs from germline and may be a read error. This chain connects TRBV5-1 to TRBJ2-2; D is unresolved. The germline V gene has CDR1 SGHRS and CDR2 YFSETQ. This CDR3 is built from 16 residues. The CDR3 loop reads CASSLYMAAKTGELFF. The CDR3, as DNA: TGCGCCAGCAGCTTGTATATGGCGGCGAAGACCGGGGAGCTGTTTTTT. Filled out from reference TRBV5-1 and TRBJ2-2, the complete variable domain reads KAGVTQTPRYLIKTRGQQVTLSCSPISGHRSVSWYQQTPGQGLQFLFEYFSETQRNKGNFPGRFSGRQFSNSRSEMNVSTLELGDSALYLCASSLYMAAKTGELFFGEGSRLTVL.

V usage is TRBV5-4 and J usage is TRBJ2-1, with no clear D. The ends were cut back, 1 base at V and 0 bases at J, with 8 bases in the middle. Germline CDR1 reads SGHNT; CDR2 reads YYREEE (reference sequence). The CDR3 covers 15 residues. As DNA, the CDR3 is TGTGCCAGCAGCTTGAGAGCAAGCTCCTACAATGAGCAGTTCTTC. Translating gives CASSLRASSYNEQFF.

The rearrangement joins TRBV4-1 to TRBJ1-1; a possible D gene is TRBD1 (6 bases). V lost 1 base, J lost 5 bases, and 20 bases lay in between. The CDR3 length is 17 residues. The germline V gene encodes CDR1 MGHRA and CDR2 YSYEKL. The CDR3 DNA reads TGCGCCAGCAGCCAAGGGGGGCTGGTCGCCCTTATAACTGAAGCTTTCTTT. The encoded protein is CASSQGGLVALITEAFF.

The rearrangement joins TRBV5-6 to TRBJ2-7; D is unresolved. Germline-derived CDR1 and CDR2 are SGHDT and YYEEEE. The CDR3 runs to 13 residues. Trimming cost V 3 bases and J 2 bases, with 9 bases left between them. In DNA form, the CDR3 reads TGTGCCAGCAGCTCGTACAGCACCTACGAGCAGTACGTC. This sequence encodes CASSSYSTYEQYV.

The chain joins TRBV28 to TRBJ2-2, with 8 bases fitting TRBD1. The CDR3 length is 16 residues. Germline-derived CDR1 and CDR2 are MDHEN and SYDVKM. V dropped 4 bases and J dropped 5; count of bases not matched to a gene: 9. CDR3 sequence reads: CASSSAGGAFTGELFF. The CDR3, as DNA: TGTGCCAGCAGTTCAGCAGGGGGCGCGTTTACCGGGGAGCTGTTTTTT.

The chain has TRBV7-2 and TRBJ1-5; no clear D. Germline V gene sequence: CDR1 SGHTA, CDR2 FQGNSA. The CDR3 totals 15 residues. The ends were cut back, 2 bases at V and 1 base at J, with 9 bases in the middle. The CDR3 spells CASSLRVLSNQPQHF. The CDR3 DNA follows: TGTGCCAGCAGCTTAAGAGTTTTAAGCAATCAGCCCCAGCATTTT.

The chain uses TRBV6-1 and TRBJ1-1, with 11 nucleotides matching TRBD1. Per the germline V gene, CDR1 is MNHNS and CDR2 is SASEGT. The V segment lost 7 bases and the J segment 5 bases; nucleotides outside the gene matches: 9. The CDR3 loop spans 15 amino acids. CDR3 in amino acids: CASNLQGTGGTEAFF. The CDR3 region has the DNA TGTGCCAGCAACCTACAAGGGACAGGGGGTACTGAAGCTTTCTTT.